The 9 T cell receptor beta chains reported below all come from one sample, sequenced in a study of T cell responses to AZD1222 COVID-19 vaccine. Repertoires were generated with immunoSEQ multiplex PCR, while TCRdb's copy carries only in-frame clones and drops some. The repertoire holds about 130,000 clones, 80% to 90% seen once, with approximately 9.4% in the top ten. This specimen was peripheral blood, taken 28 days after the second AZD1222 dose. Source of these receptors: an adult who received the AZD1222 COVID-19 vaccine.

The genes are TRBV30 and TRBJ1-5; D remains unclear. The CDR3 contains 12 residues. The V and J ends lost 2 bases and 2 bases respectively, with 4 bases between them. Germline CDR1 GTSNPN, CDR2 SVGIG (reference sequence). CDR3 sequence: CAWSQGNQPQHF. CDR3 nucleotide sequence: TGTGCCTGGAGTCAGGGCAATCAGCCCCAGCATTTT.

The V gene is TRBV11-1, the J gene TRBJ1-1; tentatively, D is TRBD1 (6 bases). This CDR3 has 11 amino acids. The V and J ends lost 7 bases and 11 bases respectively, with 14 bases between them. Germline CDR1 SGHAT, CDR2 FQDESV (reference sequence). CDR3 sequence reads: CASTLGGQAFF. CDR3 sequence (DNA): TGTGCCAGCACCCTTGGGGGCCAGGCTTTCTTT.

Note on this clone: The sample has other DNA sequences that encode this CDR3 too. This chain links TRBV2 with TRBJ1-3; 7 bases are a match to TRBD1. Germline CDR1 and CDR2: SNHLY and FYNNEI. This CDR3 region has 15 residues. After removal of 6 bases from V and 2 bases from J, the junction contained 7 bases not matched to a gene. The CDR3 DNA sequence: TGTGCCAGCAGGGAGACAGGGCTTACTGGAAACACCATATATTTT. It codes for CASRETGLTGNTIYF. Full variable domain (outside the CDR3, taken from reference TRBV2 and TRBJ1-3): EPEVTQTPSHQVTQMGQEVILRCVPISNHLYFYWYRQILGQKVEFLVSFYNNEISEKSEIFDDQFSVERPDGSNFTLKIRSTKLEDSAMYFCASRETGLTGNTIYFGEGSWLTVV.

This clone has only one observation. The CDR3, as DNA: TGTGCCAGCAGCAAAGGACAGACCCAAGAGACCCAGTACTTC. Its translation: CASSKGQTQETQYF. This chain links TRBV7-6 with TRBJ2-5; D is possibly TRBD1 (6 bases). Per the germline V gene, CDR1 is SGHVS and CDR2 is FNYEAQ. V was shortened by 5 bases and J by 1 base, with 11 bases between the two germline ends. CDR3 length: 14 residues.

V gene TRBV19 combines with J gene TRBJ2-7, with D perhaps being TRBD1 or TRBD2 (5 bases each). The CDR3 spans 13 residues. With 3 bases removed from V and 6 bases from J, the gap between germline ends came to 12 bases. Germline V gives CDR1 LNHDA, CDR2 SQIVND (reference sequence). DNA of the CDR3: TGTGCCAGTAGTATTCGTGGGACGGGCGAGCAGTACTTC. Translating it yields CASSIRGTGEQYF. Full variable domain (missing parts from reference TRBV19 and TRBJ2-7): DGGITQSPKYLFRKEGQNVTLSCEQNLNHDAMYWYRQDPGQGLRLIYYSQIVNDFQKGDIAEGYSVSREKKESFPLTVTSAQKNPTAFYLCASSIRGTGEQYFGPGTRLTVT.

The V and J genes are TRBV5-6 and TRBJ1-4, with no clear D. This CDR3 is 14 amino acids long. Germline V gene lookup returns CDR1 SGHDT and CDR2 YYEEEE. Trimming took 0 bases from V and 8 from J, leaving 11 bases between them. The CDR3 nucleotides are TGTGCCAGCAGCTTGGCGGGGATGGGAGAAAAACTGTTTTTT. Translating gives CASSLAGMGEKLFF.

This clone was recorded once. The rearrangement joins TRBV6-2 or TRBV6-3 to TRBJ1-6, with 8 bases that match TRBD1. Germline assignment: CDR1 MNHEY and CDR2 SVGEGT. V was pared by 4 bases and J by 9 bases, with 8 bases of the junction left unmatched. The CDR3 runs 15 residues. The CDR3 spells CASSSRGQGSSPLHF. The CDR3 DNA reads as TGTGCCAGCAGTTCCAGGGGGCAAGGGAGTTCACCCCTCCACTTT.

This clone turned up a few times. The chain is built from TRBV18 and TRBJ2-1; no clear D. The germline V gene has CDR1 KGHSH and CDR2 LQKENI. The CDR3 length is 17 residues. The V gene lost 0 bases and the J gene lost 0 bases, with 12 bases spanning the gap. The DNA of the CDR3 is TGTGCCAGCTCACCACCTTCAGCCGATAGCTCCTACAATGAGCAGTTCTTC. Protein sequence: CASSPPSADSSYNEQFF.

In regard to this clone: At one end, the junction sequence differs from germline, possibly due to a read error. The V call is TRBV7-9, the J call TRBJ2-5; possible D gene TRBD2, 5 bases. The germline V gene has CDR1 SEHNR and CDR2 FQNEAQ (reference sequence). CDR3 length: 11 amino acids. CDR3 loop: CVSSGQETQYF. CDR3 sequence (DNA): TGTGTCAGCTCGGGGCAAGAGACCCAGTACTTC.